These T cell receptor beta chains were read from a single sample in a study of PD-1 blockade in mismatch repair-deficient tumors. Clones were sequenced by immunoSEQ multiplex PCR, and TCRdb holds only the in-frame ones, with some missing. The repertoire holds more than 90,000 clones, with around 80% as singletons. This material consisted of peripheral blood, taken just over 59 weeks after starting pembrolizumab. The receptors here all came from an adult with mismatch repair-deficient cancer. Each CDR3 is given with its conserved first and last residue. D genes are given only for firm matches. The size of a clone is reported for some rows only, either as once, few or many, or as a class for expanded clones.

j_call: TRBJ2-2
clone_size: NA
d_call: TRBD1
v_call: TRBV6-5
cdr3_nt: TGTGCCAGCAGCTCGACAGGGCAGATAGGCGGGGAGCTGTTTTTT
cdr3_aa: CASSSTGQIGGELFF

j_call: TRBJ2-1
clone_size: NA
d_call: TRBD1
v_call: TRBV2
cdr3_nt: TGTGCCAGCGGCCGGGGACAGGGCAATGAGCAGTTCTTC
cdr3_aa: CASGRGQGNEQFF

j_call: TRBJ1-4
clone_size: NA
d_call: NA
v_call: TRBV5-1
cdr3_nt: TGCGCCAGCAGCTTGAGGGCAACTAATGAAAAACTGTTTTTT
cdr3_aa: CASSLRATNEKLFF

j_call: TRBJ1-5
clone_size: few
d_call: NA
v_call: TRBV2
cdr3_nt: TGTGCCAGCAGTCGGATTCAGGGCAATCAGCCCCAGCATTTT
cdr3_aa: CASSRIQGNQPQHF

j_call: TRBJ2-3
clone_size: few
d_call: NA
v_call: TRBV18
cdr3_nt: TGTGCCAGCTCACCACTAAGCGGGTCCTTTTTCACGGATACGCAGTATTTT
cdr3_aa: CASSPLSGSFFTDTQYF

j_call: TRBJ2-5
clone_size: NA
d_call: NA
v_call: TRBV5-1
cdr3_nt: TGCGCCAGCAGCTCCCTAGGGGCGCGGGAGACCCAGTACTTC
cdr3_aa: CASSSLGARETQYF

j_call: TRBJ1-4
clone_size: NA
d_call: TRBD1
v_call: TRBV29-1
cdr3_nt: TGCAGCGTTGAGACAGGGGGAACGCATGAAAAACTGTTTTTT
cdr3_aa: CSVETGGTHEKLFF

j_call: TRBJ1-5
clone_size: NA
d_call: NA
v_call: TRBV28
cdr3_nt: TGTGCCAGCAGCAGGGACGGCTATAGCAATCAGCCCCAGCATTTT
cdr3_aa: CASSRDGYSNQPQHF

j_call: TRBJ2-3
clone_size: once
d_call: TRBD2
v_call: TRBV10-3
cdr3_nt: TGTGCCATTACCCTAGCGGGCACAGATACGCAGTATTTT
cdr3_aa: CAITLAGTDTQYF

j_call: TRBJ1-5
clone_size: NA
d_call: NA
v_call: TRBV6-1
cdr3_nt: TGTGCCACCAGGGCCCCTAGGACGGTGGTAAAGCCCCAGCATTTT
cdr3_aa: CATRAPRTVVKPQHF

j_call: TRBJ2-2
clone_size: NA
d_call: NA
v_call: TRBV29-1
cdr3_nt: TGCAGCGTGGGACAGAACACCGGGGAGCTGTTTTTT
cdr3_aa: CSVGQNTGELFF

j_call: TRBJ1-4
clone_size: NA
d_call: NA
v_call: TRBV10-1
cdr3_nt: TGCGCCAGCAGTGATGGGCTCAGCGGTGAAAAACTGTTTTTT
cdr3_aa: CASSDGLSGEKLFF

j_call: TRBJ1-2
clone_size: NA
d_call: NA
v_call: TRBV7-9
cdr3_nt: TGTGCCAGCAGCTTAGGGCAGTCCAACTATGGCTACACCTTC
cdr3_aa: CASSLGQSNYGYTF

j_call: TRBJ2-5
clone_size: NA
d_call: NA
v_call: TRBV11-2
cdr3_nt: TGTGCCAGCAGCCGACAGGTCCGGGAGACCCAGTACTTC
cdr3_aa: CASSRQVRETQYF

j_call: TRBJ2-2
clone_size: NA
d_call: NA
v_call: TRBV30
cdr3_nt: TGTGCCGGGGGAGGAAACACCGGGGAGCTGTTTTTT
cdr3_aa: CAGGGNTGELFF

j_call: TRBJ2-1
clone_size: NA
d_call: NA
v_call: TRBV7-9
cdr3_nt: TGTGCCAGCAGCTTACTCCCCCAGAGAGTGGATGAGCAGTTCTTC
cdr3_aa: CASSLLPQRVDEQFF

j_call: TRBJ2-7
clone_size: NA
d_call: NA
v_call: TRBV29-1
cdr3_nt: TGCAGCGTTGTTCCGGCAGGGACTCACGAGCAGTACTTC
cdr3_aa: CSVVPAGTHEQYF

j_call: TRBJ2-7
clone_size: once
d_call: NA
v_call: TRBV10-3
cdr3_nt: TGTGCCATCCAAAAAGGGGAACCGGACGAGCAGTACTTC
cdr3_aa: CAIQKGEPDEQYF

j_call: TRBJ2-7
clone_size: NA
d_call: TRBD1
v_call: TRBV5-6
cdr3_nt: TGTGCCAGCAGCTACACCTCCGGGACAGGGGTTTTCTACGAGCAGTACTTC
cdr3_aa: CASSYTSGTGVFYEQYF

j_call: TRBJ1-5
clone_size: NA
d_call: TRBD1
v_call: TRBV6-5
cdr3_nt: TGTGCCAGCAAGACAGGGTCCAGCAATCAGCCCCAGCATTTT
cdr3_aa: CASKTGSSNQPQHF

j_call: TRBJ1-2
clone_size: NA
d_call: NA
v_call: TRBV2
cdr3_nt: TGTGCCAGCAGTAGGATGGGAAGAGGCTATGGCTACACCTTC
cdr3_aa: CASSRMGRGYGYTF

j_call: TRBJ1-1
clone_size: NA
d_call: NA
v_call: TRBV18
cdr3_nt: TGTGCCAGCTCACTGGCGGTGAACACTGAAGCTTTCTTT
cdr3_aa: CASSLAVNTEAFF

j_call: TRBJ1-5
clone_size: NA
d_call: NA
v_call: TRBV5-5
cdr3_nt: TGTGCCAGCAGCCTAGGGTGGGGACAGCCCCAGCATTTT
cdr3_aa: CASSLGWGQPQHF

j_call: TRBJ1-1
clone_size: NA
d_call: NA
v_call: TRBV5-8
cdr3_nt: TGTGCCAGCAGCTCTCTCGGGGCGCAGTTCACTGAAGCTTTCTTT
cdr3_aa: CASSSLGAQFTEAFF

j_call: TRBJ1-2
clone_size: NA
d_call: NA
v_call: TRBV27
cdr3_nt: TGTGCCAGCAGTTTATCGGGGGGGCGGGAGCGCTATGGCTACACCTTC
cdr3_aa: CASSLSGGRERYGYTF

j_call: TRBJ1-2
clone_size: NA
d_call: NA
v_call: TRBV29-1
cdr3_nt: TGCAGCGTTGAACAAAACTATGGCTACACCTTC
cdr3_aa: CSVEQNYGYTF